This entry is about one TCR beta chain. The repertoire was sequenced with immunoSEQ multiplex PCR; TCRdb's copy has only in-frame clones and lacks some. The sample comprises about 220,000 clones, around four fifths of which are singletons, and approximately 5.2% rests with the top ten. The data originate from a study of blood T cell repertoires in COVID-19. Background on the study: From T cells, B-cell-depleted T cells, or PBMCs came the material, which was cDNA or gDNA.

The V gene's germline CDR1 is SGDLS and CDR2 YYNGEE. V lost 1 base and J lost 2; bases outside the gene matches: 4. CDR3 length: 15 amino acids. Sequencing input: peripheral blood. The sequence derives from a woman in her 70s with COVID-19, enrolled during active disease. The chain joins TRBV9 to TRBJ2-7; 9 bases line up with TRBD1. The CDR3 region has the DNA TGTGCCAGCAGCGTACAACAGGGGGCAACCTACGAGCAGTACTTC. It codes for CASSVQQGATYEQYF.